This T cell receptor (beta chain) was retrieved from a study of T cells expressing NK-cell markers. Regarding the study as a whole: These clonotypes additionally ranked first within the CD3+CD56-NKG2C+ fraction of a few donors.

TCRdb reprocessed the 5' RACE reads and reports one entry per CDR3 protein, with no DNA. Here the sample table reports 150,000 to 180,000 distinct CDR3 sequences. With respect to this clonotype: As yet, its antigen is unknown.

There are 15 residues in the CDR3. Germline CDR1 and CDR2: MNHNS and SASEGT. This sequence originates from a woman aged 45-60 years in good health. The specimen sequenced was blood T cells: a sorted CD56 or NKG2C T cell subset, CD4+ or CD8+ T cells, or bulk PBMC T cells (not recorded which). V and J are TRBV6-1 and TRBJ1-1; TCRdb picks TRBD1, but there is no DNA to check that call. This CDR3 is CASSGTPGGVTEAFF.